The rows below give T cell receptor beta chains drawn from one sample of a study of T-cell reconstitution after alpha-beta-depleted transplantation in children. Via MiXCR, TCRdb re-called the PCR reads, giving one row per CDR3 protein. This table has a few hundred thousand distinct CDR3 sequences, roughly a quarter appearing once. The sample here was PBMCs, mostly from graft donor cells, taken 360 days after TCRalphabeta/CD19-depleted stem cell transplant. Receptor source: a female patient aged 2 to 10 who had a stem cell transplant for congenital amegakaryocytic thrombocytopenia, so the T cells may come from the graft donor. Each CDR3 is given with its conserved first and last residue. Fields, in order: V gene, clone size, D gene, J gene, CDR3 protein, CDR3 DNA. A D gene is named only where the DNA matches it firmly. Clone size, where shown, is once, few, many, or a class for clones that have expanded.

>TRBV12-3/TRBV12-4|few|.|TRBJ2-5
CASSRTTHLPLSRGETQYF
TGTGCCAGCAGTCGGACGACACACCTCCCTCTGTCTCGGGGCGAGACCCAGTACTTC
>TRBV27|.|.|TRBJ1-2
CASSLRRSYGYTF
TGTGCCAGCAGTTTAAGACGGTCCTATGGCTACACCTTC
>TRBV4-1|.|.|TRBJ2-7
CASSQERANYEQYF
TGCGCCAGCAGCCAAGAACGGGCCAACTACGAGCAGTACTTC
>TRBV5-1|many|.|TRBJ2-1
CASSFLDSYNEQFF
TGCGCCAGCAGCTTTCTAGACTCCTACAATGAGCAGTTCTTC
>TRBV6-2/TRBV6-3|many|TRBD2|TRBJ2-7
CASSNLAGAIDEQYF
TGTGCCAGCAGTAACCTAGCGGGAGCCATTGACGAGCAGTACTTC
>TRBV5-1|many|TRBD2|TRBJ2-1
CASSPTLLAGGYNEQFF
TGCGCCAGCAGCCCCACACTACTTGCGGGGGGCTACAATGAGCAGTTCTTC
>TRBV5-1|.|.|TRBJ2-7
CASSPRPLAYEQYF
TGCGCCAGCAGCCCCCGACCGCTAGCCTACGAGCAGTACTTC
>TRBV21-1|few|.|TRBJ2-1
CASSKRGASYNEQFF
TGTGCCAGCAGCAAAAGGGGGGCTTCCTACAATGAGCAGTTCTTC
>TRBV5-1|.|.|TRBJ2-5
CASSMTPTEETQYF
TGCGCCAGCAGCATGACACCAACCGAAGAGACCCAGTACTTC
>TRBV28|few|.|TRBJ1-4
CASSLWARGGNEKLFF
TGTGCCAGCAGTTTATGGGCCCGGGGAGGGAATGAAAAACTGTTTTTT
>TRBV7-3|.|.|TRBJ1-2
CASSLRDGAGYTF
TGTGCCAGCAGCCTGCGTGATGGGGCTGGCTACACCTTC
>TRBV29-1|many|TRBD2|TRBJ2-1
CSVELAGGLGEQFF
TGCAGCGTTGAGCTAGCGGGAGGCCTGGGTGAGCAGTTCTTC
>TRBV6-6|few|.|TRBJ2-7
CASSYGREQYF
TGTGCCAGCAGTTACGGGAGGGAGCAGTACTTC